The T cell receptor beta chain described here comes from a study of cytomegalovirus exposure and HLA in healthy donors. Primers included in the PCR were 60 Vbeta and 13 Jbeta primers. Assay: immunoSEQ multiplex PCR; the TCRdb copy retains only in-frame clones and omits some. This table holds fewer than 150,000 clones, 70% to 80% found once. The CDR3 extends over 15 amino acids. CDR1 and CDR2 (germline): SGHRS, YFSETQ. Trimming stripped 1 base from V and 4 bases from J, with 14 bases between. The sequencing input was PBMCs. The clonotype was recovered from a woman aged 25 to 39 in good health and CMV-seropositive. The chain couples TRBV5-1 to TRBJ1-1; D ambiguous. This CDR3 is CASSLTSVNPTEAFF. Written as DNA, the CDR3 is TGCGCCAGCAGCTTGACATCAGTGAATCCCACTGAAGCTTTCTTT.